A selection of T cell receptor beta chains follows, all from one sample in a study of post-analysis software for immune sequencing data. TCRdb used MiXCR to reprocess the PCR reads, holding one entry per CDR3 protein. The sample lists about 430,000 distinct CDR3 sequences, 30% to 45% occurring once. Sequencing was performed on blood. These TCRs come from a girl under 10 years old with multiple sclerosis. Each CDR3 is given with its conserved first and last residue. The D gene is left open where the match is weak. Clone size is not always given. Where it is, it says once, few, many or a class for expanded clones.

size: NA
V: TRBV7-9
D: TRBD1
J: TRBJ2-7
DNA: TGTGCCAGCAGCGAGACAGGGACGGGAGAGCAGTACTTC
CDR3: CASSETGTGEQYF

size: NA
V: TRBV11-2
D: TRBD2
J: TRBJ2-3
DNA: TGTGCCAGCAGCTTAGCTGCGGGGACTAGCGGCACAGATACGCAGTATTTT
CDR3: CASSLAAGTSGTDTQYF

size: few
V: TRBV4-3
D: NA
J: TRBJ2-3
DNA: TGCGCCAGCAACCGGGGTTCTCGCGGGAGAAGAGGGGGATGTGCAGATACGCAGTATTTT
CDR3: CASNRGSRGRRGGCADTQYF

size: NA
V: TRBV7-9
D: NA
J: TRBJ1-2
DNA: TGTGCCAGCAGCTTCCAGGGTCAGGGAGGCTACACCTTC
CDR3: CASSFQGQGGYTF

size: NA
V: TRBV28
D: NA
J: TRBJ2-7
DNA: TGTGCCAGCAGTGGGGGTTTTCTCGGCTACGAGCAGTACTTC
CDR3: CASSGGFLGYEQYF

size: few
V: TRBV6-1
D: NA
J: TRBJ1-2
DNA: TGTGCCAGCAGTGATACAAGTTGGATGAACTATGGCTACACCTTC
CDR3: CASSDTSWMNYGYTF

size: NA
V: TRBV7-9
D: TRBD1
J: TRBJ1-5
DNA: TGTGCCAGCAGCTTGGGACAGATAAATCAGCCCCAGCATTTT
CDR3: CASSLGQINQPQHF

size: NA
V: TRBV7-9
D: NA
J: TRBJ2-7
DNA: TGTGCCAGCAGCATCCTAACCGGGGACGAGCAGTACTTC
CDR3: CASSILTGDEQYF

size: few
V: TRBV5-1
D: NA
J: TRBJ2-3
DNA: TGCGCCAGCAGCTTGGAAGGGAAAACAGATACGCAGTATTTT
CDR3: CASSLEGKTDTQYF

size: few
V: TRBV28
D: NA
J: TRBJ2-7
DNA: TGTGCCAGCAGTTCCGGGCCGACCCGCGGGTTTCGCGAGCAGTACTTC
CDR3: CASSSGPTRGFREQYF

size: few
V: TRBV20-1
D: TRBD2
J: TRBJ2-1
DNA: TGCAGTGCCCCCGGGAGGAGCTCCTACAATGAGCAGTTCTTC
CDR3: CSAPGRSSYNEQFF

size: NA
V: TRBV24-1
D: TRBD2
J: TRBJ2-3
DNA: TGTGCCACCAGTGATACTAGCGATAATCTGGATACGCAGTATTTT
CDR3: CATSDTSDNLDTQYF

size: few
V: TRBV4-1
D: TRBD1
J: TRBJ2-7
DNA: TGCGCCGGCAGCCAAGACAGGGGCTACGAGCAGTACTTC
CDR3: CAGSQDRGYEQYF

size: NA
V: TRBV29-1
D: NA
J: TRBJ2-1
DNA: TGCAGCGTTGTAGGCCTCTCCTACAATGAGCAGTTCTTC
CDR3: CSVVGLSYNEQFF

size: few
V: TRBV29-1
D: NA
J: TRBJ2-3
DNA: TGCAGCGTTGATCGGCCCTTGGCCACAGATACGCAGTATTTT
CDR3: CSVDRPLATDTQYF

size: NA
V: TRBV5-6
D: NA
J: TRBJ2-4
DNA: TGTGCCAGCAGCTTGGGGGCCAGGGAAAACATTCAGTACTTC
CDR3: CASSLGARENIQYF

size: NA
V: TRBV3-1
D: TRBD1
J: TRBJ2-7
DNA: TGTGCCAGCAGCCACCGGGACAGGGTCCTCTACGAGCAGTACTTC
CDR3: CASSHRDRVLYEQYF

size: NA
V: TRBV2
D: TRBD2
J: TRBJ2-7
DNA: TGTGCCAGCTCTAGCGGGAGGATAGACTACGAGCAGTACTTC
CDR3: CASSSGRIDYEQYF

size: NA
V: TRBV20-1
D: TRBD1
J: TRBJ2-7
DNA: TGCAGTGCCAGAGGCCTAAGGGACAGGTACGAGCAGTACTTC
CDR3: CSARGLRDRYEQYF

size: NA
V: TRBV11-1
D: NA
J: TRBJ2-1
DNA: TGTGCCAGCAGCTTCCACCCGGGAGTTAACGCGAATGAGCAGTTCTTC
CDR3: CASSFHPGVNANEQFF

size: NA
V: TRBV4-1
D: TRBD1
J: TRBJ2-5
DNA: TGCGCCAGCAGCCGGGACCAGGGGGCTCAGGAGACCCAGTACTTC
CDR3: CASSRDQGAQETQYF

size: once
V: TRBV4-2
D: NA
J: TRBJ2-1
DNA: TGTGCCAGCAGCCAAGATACAGGGAAAAAGGGCAATGAGCAGTTCTTC
CDR3: CASSQDTGKKGNEQFF

size: NA
V: TRBV5-1
D: NA
J: TRBJ2-7
DNA: TGCGCCAGCAGCTTGCTTGGTGTTGGGACCTACGAGCAGTACTTC
CDR3: CASSLLGVGTYEQYF

size: NA
V: TRBV4-3
D: NA
J: TRBJ2-7
DNA: TGCGCCAGCAGCCAAGGTCTGGGGCAGGGGATCGTTAAATACGAGCAGTACTTC
CDR3: CASSQGLGQGIVKYEQYF

size: NA
V: TRBV10-3
D: TRBD1
J: TRBJ1-1
DNA: TGTGCCATCAAACCGGGACAGGCTCTGAACACTGAAGCTTTCTTT
CDR3: CAIKPGQALNTEAFF

size: few
V: TRBV7-8
D: TRBD1
J: TRBJ2-7
DNA: TGTGCCAGCAGCCCCCTTCAGGGACAGGCCACTCGGGGGCAGTACTTC
CDR3: CASSPLQGQATRGQYF

size: few
V: TRBV9
D: NA
J: TRBJ2-3
DNA: TGTGCCAGCAGCGTAGTGATCGACACAGATACGCAGTATTTT
CDR3: CASSVVIDTDTQYF

size: NA
V: TRBV6-5
D: TRBD2
J: TRBJ2-5
DNA: TGTACCAGCAGTCTACTAGCGGGAGGGCCAGAGCAGTACTTC
CDR3: CTSSLLAGGPEQYF

size: NA
V: TRBV7-2
D: NA
J: TRBJ2-7
DNA: TGTGCCAGCAGCTTATCTTCGGGGCCAGCCGGGCAGTACTTC
CDR3: CASSLSSGPAGQYF

size: NA
V: TRBV7-2
D: NA
J: TRBJ1-2
DNA: TGTGCCAGCAGCTTATTATGGGATGGCTACACCTTC
CDR3: CASSLLWDGYTF

size: few
V: TRBV11-2
D: NA
J: TRBJ2-7
DNA: TGTGCCAGCAGCCTTGGACACCGGAGCTCCTACGAGCAGTACTTC
CDR3: CASSLGHRSSYEQYF

size: NA
V: TRBV6-6
D: NA
J: TRBJ1-1
DNA: TGTGCCAGCAGTTACGGTCCTTCCGGGCCAATGAACACTGAAGCTTTCTTT
CDR3: CASSYGPSGPMNTEAFF

size: NA
V: TRBV20-1
D: NA
J: TRBJ1-2
DNA: TGCAGTGCTAGAGGGGGGGCGAGCTATGGCTACACCTTC
CDR3: CSARGGASYGYTF

size: few
V: TRBV28
D: TRBD1
J: TRBJ1-2
DNA: TGTGCCAGCAAATTATTTGGGACAGGGTATGGCTACACCTTC
CDR3: CASKLFGTGYGYTF

size: once
V: TRBV7-2
D: NA
J: TRBJ1-5
DNA: TGTGCATCTAATCAGGGTGGCGGGCGGCGACAGCCCCAGCATTTT
CDR3: CASNQGGGRRQPQHF

size: few
V: TRBV4-1
D: NA
J: TRBJ2-5
DNA: TGCGCCAGCAGCCAAGTCTCCCACGGGGAGACCCAGTACTTC
CDR3: CASSQVSHGETQYF

size: NA
V: TRBV9
D: NA
J: TRBJ2-6
DNA: TGTGCCAGCAGCGTAGATCCGTCCTCTGGGGCCAACGTCCTGACTTTC
CDR3: CASSVDPSSGANVLTF

size: few
V: TRBV11-2
D: NA
J: TRBJ2-5
DNA: TGTGCCAGCAGCTTAGACCTGGGTGGGGGCCAAGAGACCCAGTACTTC
CDR3: CASSLDLGGGQETQYF

size: NA
V: TRBV6-5
D: TRBD1
J: TRBJ1-6
DNA: TGTGCCAGCACTGGGACAGGAAGCTCCTATAATTCACCCCTCCACTTT
CDR3: CASTGTGSSYNSPLHF

size: once
V: TRBV5-1
D: NA
J: TRBJ2-7
DNA: TGCGCCAGCAGCTTGCTGGGGGCCCCCTACGAGCAGTACTTC
CDR3: CASSLLGAPYEQYF

size: NA
V: TRBV3-1
D: NA
J: TRBJ1-2
DNA: TGTGCCAGCAGCCAAGCGCAGACCGGCTACACCTTC
CDR3: CASSQAQTGYTF

size: few
V: TRBV12-3/TRBV12-4
D: TRBD2
J: TRBJ2-1
DNA: TGTGCCAGCAGTTCAAGGGGGACTAGCGGGGGGCTGGATGAGCAGTTCTTC
CDR3: CASSSRGTSGGLDEQFF

size: NA
V: TRBV10-3
D: NA
J: TRBJ1-5
DNA: TGTGCCATCAGTGAGTCGGGAGGGCGCGGACAGCCCCAGCATTTT
CDR3: CAISESGGRGQPQHF

size: NA
V: TRBV27
D: TRBD1
J: TRBJ2-3
DNA: TGTGCCAGCAGTTTAGGGGACAGGGTGGCAGATACGCAGTATTTT
CDR3: CASSLGDRVADTQYF

size: NA
V: TRBV12-3/TRBV12-4
D: TRBD1
J: TRBJ1-5
DNA: TGTGCCAGCAGGGGACAGGGGGGACGGCAGCCCCAGCATTTT
CDR3: CASRGQGGRQPQHF

size: few
V: TRBV20-1
D: NA
J: TRBJ2-7
DNA: TGCAGTGCTAGAATAACCTCGGAGCAGTACTTC
CDR3: CSARITSEQYF

size: many
V: TRBV20-1
D: NA
J: TRBJ2-7
DNA: TGCAGTGCTTCCAGGGGATACGAGCAGTACTTC
CDR3: CSASRGYEQYF

size: NA
V: TRBV25-1
D: NA
J: TRBJ2-5
DNA: TGTGCCAGCAGTCTACTAGGGGGGACGGAGACCCAGTACTTC
CDR3: CASSLLGGTETQYF

size: NA
V: TRBV3-1
D: NA
J: TRBJ2-3
DNA: TGTGCCAGCAGCCAAGCCCCTAAGGTGGCAGATACGCAGTATTTT
CDR3: CASSQAPKVADTQYF

size: few
V: TRBV7-9
D: NA
J: TRBJ1-4
DNA: TGTGCCAGCACCTTCTTGGGGGCGGGTGAAAAACTGTTTTTT
CDR3: CASTFLGAGEKLFF

size: few
V: TRBV4-1
D: NA
J: TRBJ1-1
DNA: TGCGCCAGCAGCCAAGACGGGGGTTCTGAAGCTTTCTTT
CDR3: CASSQDGGSEAFF

size: NA
V: TRBV20-1
D: NA
J: TRBJ1-2
DNA: TGCAGTGCTAGAGATGGGGCCTGGAGGGGTGGCTACACCTTC
CDR3: CSARDGAWRGGYTF

size: NA
V: TRBV12-3/TRBV12-4
D: NA
J: TRBJ2-1
DNA: TGCGCCAGCGAAAGGGAGGAACCGCTTCCCTACAATGAGCAGTTCTTC
CDR3: CASEREEPLPYNEQFF

size: NA
V: TRBV20-1
D: NA
J: TRBJ2-1
DNA: TGCAGTGCTAGTGACCTAGCAGCTGGAGTCAATGAGCAGTTCTTC
CDR3: CSASDLAAGVNEQFF